The 25 T cell receptor beta chains reported below all come from one sample, sequenced in a study of early T cells in non-severe SARS-CoV-2 infection. TCRdb reprocessed the 5' RACE reads with MiXCR, giving one entry per CDR3 protein. The sample carries more than 65,000 distinct CDR3 sequences, 12% to 15% recorded once. Sequencing was carried out using whole blood. These receptors originate from an adult who was a healthcare worker with PCR-confirmed SARS-CoV-2 infection or an uninfected control (not recorded which).

The sample holds many counts of this clonotype. V gene TRBV30 combines with J gene TRBJ1-6; D unclear. Trimming took off 4 bases at V and 6 bases at J, with 16 bases between the two ends. The CDR3 extends over 15 amino acids. Germline loops: CDR1 GTSNPN, CDR2 SVGIG (reference sequence). CDR3 bases: TGTGCCTGGACCCCGGTTGGGAGTCCTAATTCACCCCTCCACTTT. It is translated as CAWTPVGSPNSPLHF.

This clonotype has a count of ten or more. The chain recombines TRBV6-4 with TRBJ1-2; the D gene is possibly TRBD1 (5 bases). Germline V gene data show CDR1 as MRHNA and CDR2 as SNTAGT. The CDR3 extends over 13 amino acids. The V gene lost 6 bases and the J gene lost 8 bases, with 16 bases spanning the gap. The CDR3 coding sequence is TGTGCCAGCAGAGACCGGGACGGTGGGGGCTACACCTTC. Amino acids: CASRDRDGGGYTF.

This clonotype was found many times. The rearrangement joins TRBV19 to TRBJ2-5, with 9 bases lining up with TRBD1. The CDR3 has 15 residues. V was pared by 6 bases and J by 1 base, with 6 bases of the junction left unmatched. Germline CDR1 and CDR2: LNHDA and SQIVND (reference sequence). CDR3: CASSATGGGQETQYF. CDR3 in DNA: TGTGCCAGTAGCGCGACAGGGGGAGGCCAAGAGACCCAGTACTTC.

Only a few counts were recorded for this clonotype. This CDR3 is CASSFPAGGSTDTQYF. DNA of the CDR3: TGTGCCAGCAGCTTCCCCGCGGGGGGGAGCACAGATACGCAGTATTTT. V is TRBV11-2 and J is TRBJ2-3, with TRBD2 matching 9 bases. The CDR3 consists of 16 residues. Trimming removed 3 bases from V and 0 bases from J; junction bases left unmatched: 4. Germline CDR1 and CDR2: SGHAT and FQNNGV.

This clonotype was detected many times. The genes are TRBV6-1 and TRBJ2-1, with 16 bases identical to TRBD2. The CDR3 runs 15 residues. Losses at the gene ends were 8 bases for V and 4 bases for J; bases not matched to a gene: 2. CDR1 is MNHNS and CDR2 is SASEGT in the germline V gene. This CDR3 is CASGTSGGGYNEQFF. DNA of the CDR3: TGTGCCAGCGGGACTAGCGGGGGGGGTTACAATGAGCAGTTCTTC.

The chain carries TRBV28 and TRBJ2-1; 9 bases line up with TRBD1. CDR1 MDHEN and CDR2 SYDVKM come from the germline V gene. The length of the CDR3 is 15 residues. Losses at the gene ends were 7 bases for V and 7 bases for J; bases not matched to a gene: 11. The CDR3 reads CASTPRDRVTNEQFF. Written as DNA, the CDR3 is TGTGCCAGCACCCCCCGGGACAGGGTAACAAATGAGCAGTTCTTC.

The chain carries TRBV2 and TRBJ1-5; 9 bases are a match to TRBD1. CDR1 and CDR2 (germline): SNHLY, FYNNEI. V lost 7 bases and J lost 4; bases outside the gene matches: 8. The CDR3 length is 15 residues. The CDR3 nucleotides are TGTGCCAGCACCCCGGGACAGGGAATTAATCAGCCCCAGCATTTT. Its translation is CASTPGQGINQPQHF.

This clonotype has a handful of counts. The chain couples TRBV12-3 or TRBV12-4 to TRBJ2-1; 10 bases are shared with TRBD1. The CDR3 sequence is 15 residues long. V lost 6 bases and J lost 8; bases outside the gene matches: 10. The CDR3, as DNA: TGTGCCAGCAGCTTCACCGGGACAGGGGTCGATGAGCAGTTCTTC. It codes for CASSFTGTGVDEQFF.

The V call is TRBV11-2, the J call TRBJ2-7; 9 nucleotides agree with TRBD1. Per germline, CDR1 SGHAT and CDR2 FQNNGV. There are 14 residues in the CDR3. The trim removed 2 bases at V and 4 bases at J, leaving 3 bases unmatched. The CDR3 region has the DNA TGTGCCAGCAGCTTAAGGGGGACAGGGTACGAGCAGTACTTC. Residues: CASSLRGTGYEQYF.

This clonotype was detected ten times or more. This chain joins TRBV20-1 and TRBJ1-5, with 9 positions matching TRBD1. This CDR3 has 14 amino acids. V shed 3 bases and J 2 bases; nucleotides not matched to a gene: 2. The germline V gene encodes CDR1 DFQATT and CDR2 SNEGSKA (reference sequence). The CDR3 region has the DNA TGCAGTGCTAGCCGACAGGGGGGCAATCAGCCCCAGCATTTT. Translation gives CSASRQGGNQPQHF.

The chain is built from TRBV6-2 or TRBV6-3 and TRBJ2-3; D is undetermined. This CDR3 contains 11 residues. Germline assignment: CDR1 MNHEY and CDR2 SVGEGT. Trimming left V 7 bases short and J 2 bases short, with 4 bases between. The chain's CDR3 is CASTHTDTQYF. Written as DNA, the CDR3 is TGTGCCAGCACCCACACAGATACGCAGTATTTT.

This clonotype has more than one count but fewer than ten. The J gene is TRBJ1-1, the V gene TRBV29-1; no clear D. The CDR3 is 10 residues long. Trimming cost V 4 bases and J 1 base, with 1 base left between them. CDR1 is SQVTM and CDR2 is ANQGSEA in the germline V gene. The CDR3 spells CSVGNTEAFF. The CDR3 coding sequence is TGCAGCGTTGGGAACACTGAAGCTTTCTTT.

The chain joins TRBV20-1 to TRBJ1-5, with 9 nucleotides matching TRBD1. V dropped 6 bases and J dropped 3; count of bases not matched to a gene: 6. The CDR3 has 14 residues. CDR1 DFQATT and CDR2 SNEGSKA come from the germline V gene (reference sequence). In DNA form, the CDR3 reads TGCAGTGCGAAGGACAGGGGACTCAATCAGCCCCAGCATTTT. This translates into CSAKDRGLNQPQHF.

This clonotype was recorded many times. V is TRBV7-9 and J is TRBJ1-5, with 8 bases lining up with TRBD1. The CDR3 runs 16 residues. V lost 5 bases to trimming and J lost 3 bases; unmatched junction nucleotides: 9. Germline CDR1 reads SEHNR; CDR2 reads FQNEAQ (reference sequence). The CDR3 is CASSGGTGGTNQPQHF. The CDR3 DNA is TGTGCCAGCAGCGGAGGGACAGGAGGGACCAATCAGCCCCAGCATTTT.

This clonotype was recorded a few times. V usage is TRBV2 and J usage is TRBJ1-4, with 8 bases fitting TRBD1. This CDR3 is built from 15 residues. Looked up from germline, CDR1 is SNHLY and CDR2 is FYNNEI. V lost 4 bases, J lost 10 bases, and 11 bases stayed unmatched. This chain's CDR3 is CASSGDRDRTPKLFF. As DNA, the CDR3 is TGTGCCAGCAGTGGCGACCGGGACAGGACCCCAAAACTGTTTTTT.

This clonotype was counted only a few times. The chain uses TRBV12-3 or TRBV12-4 and TRBJ1-2, with a tentative D call TRBD1 (5 bases). Deletions cut 4 bases from V and 8 bases from J, with 23 bases between. The length of the CDR3 is 16 residues. The CDR3: CASSYEGPLLSRGYTF. The DNA for the CDR3 is TGTGCCAGCAGTTATGAGGGGCCGCTACTATCTCGCGGCTACACCTTC.

The V and J genes are TRBV7-9 and TRBJ2-5; weak D call: TRBD1 (6 bases). Trimming pared 3 bases from V and 3 bases from J, leaving 14 bases between. This CDR3 is built from 15 residues. Per germline, CDR1 SEHNR and CDR2 FQNEAQ (reference sequence). The CDR3 nucleotides read TGTGCCAGCAGCTTTATCCCCCCAGGGGAAGAGACCCAGTACTTC. It codes for CASSFIPPGEETQYF.

This clonotype came up a few times. V usage is TRBV20-1 and J usage is TRBJ1-3, with no clear D. Per germline, CDR1 DFQATT and CDR2 SNEGSKA (reference sequence). Trimming pared 5 bases from V and 0 bases from J, leaving 14 bases between. This CDR3 spans 15 amino acids. This CDR3 reads CSAPDFTHSGNTIYF. The CDR3 DNA follows: TGCAGTGCTCCGGACTTTACTCACTCTGGAAACACCATATATTTT.

CDR3 sequence: CASSGLRATETQYF. DNA of the CDR3: TGCGCCAGCAGCGGCTTGAGGGCCACAGAGACCCAGTACTTC. The chain uses TRBV5-1 and TRBJ2-5, with D perhaps matching TRBD2 (5 bases). The CDR3 sequence is 14 residues long. Trimming removed 4 bases from V and 4 bases from J, with 14 bases in between. Germline CDR1 and CDR2: SGHRS and YFSETQ.

This clonotype was counted between two and nine times. J is TRBJ1-1 and V is TRBV28, with unresolved D. Germline values: CDR1 MDHEN, CDR2 SYDVKM. The ends were cut back, 6 bases at V and 0 bases at J, with 8 bases in the middle. This CDR3 is 13 amino acids long. Written as DNA, the CDR3 is TGTGCCAGCAGGACCAACATGAACACTGAAGCTTTCTTT. Translated, it gives CASRTNMNTEAFF.

V is TRBV9 and J is TRBJ1-2; 7 nucleotides align to TRBD1. The CDR3 covers 14 residues. Trimming cost V 3 bases and J 8 bases; bases outside gene matches: 10. Germline CDR1 reads SGDLS; CDR2 reads YYNGEE. CDR3 sequence reads: CASSAGQNHRGYTF. The CDR3 bases are TGTGCCAGCAGCGCGGGACAGAATCACAGGGGCTACACCTTC.

The chain links TRBV20-1 to TRBJ2-1; 7 positions match TRBD2. This CDR3 has 14 residues. V shed 4 bases, J shed 4 bases, and the junction held 7 bases outside the gene matches. The germline V gene encodes CDR1 DFQATT and CDR2 SNEGSKA (reference sequence). The CDR3 DNA follows: TGCAGTGCTACCGGAGCGGGGACTTACAATGAGCAGTTCTTC. It is translated as CSATGAGTYNEQFF.

At least ten counts were recorded for this clonotype. The chain is built from TRBV7-6 and TRBJ2-2, with TRBD1 as a possible D gene (6 bases). V shed 5 bases and J shed 7 bases, with 14 bases lying between them. The germline V gene encodes CDR1 SGHVS and CDR2 FNYEAQ. The CDR3 has 14 amino acids. The CDR3 protein is CASSLSSGVGELFF. As DNA, the CDR3 is TGTGCCAGCAGCCTAAGCTCAGGGGTCGGGGAGCTGTTTTTT.

This chain uses TRBV9 with TRBJ2-1, with 12 bases fitting TRBD2. The CDR3 covers 17 residues. Unmatched junction bases numbered 4, after V lost 2 bases and J lost 1 base. Germline loops: CDR1 SGDLS, CDR2 YYNGEE. Written as DNA, the CDR3 is TGTGCCAGCAGCGTGACTAGCGGGGGCGTTTCCTACAATGAGCAGTTCTTC. Translation gives CASSVTSGGVSYNEQFF.

The chain has TRBV2 and TRBJ1-5; 9 bases are shared with TRBD1. Trimming cost V 5 bases and J 1 base; bases outside gene matches: 6. The germline CDR1 and CDR2 sequences are SNHLY and FYNNEI. The CDR3 is 16 amino acids. CDR3 nucleotide sequence: TGTGCCAGCAGTCGGGACGGGACAGGGAGCAATCAGCCCCAGCATTTT. It yields the protein CASSRDGTGSNQPQHF.